A selection of T cell receptor beta chains follows, all from one sample in a study of OX40 agonist ivuxolimab in advanced cancers. The protocol was immunoSEQ multiplex PCR, while the TCRdb copy is restricted to in-frame clones and leaves out a portion. The data contain some 99,000 clones, around 88% of them singletons. This sample comprised CD4+ or CD8+ T cells sorted from blood, obtained in a trial of the OX40 agonist ivuxolimab. These receptors were collected from an adult with an advanced solid tumor such as melanoma, head and neck, liver or kidney cancer. CDR3s include the opening cysteine and the closing phenylalanine or tryptophan. A D gene is named only where the DNA matches it firmly. Some rows have no size entry. The others give once, few or many, or a class for an expanded clone.

j_gene | d_gene | abundance | v_gene | CDR3nt | CDR3aa
TRBJ2-6 | - | - | TRBV30 | TGTGCCTGGGAGACTGGGGCCAACGTCCTGACTTTC | CAWETGANVLTF
TRBJ1-1 | - | - | TRBV19 | TGTGCCAGTAGTATATCCCTCAACACTGAAGCTTTCTTT | CASSISLNTEAFF
TRBJ1-2 | - | few | TRBV7-9 | TGTGCCAGCAGCCGACTTTATGGCTACACCTTC | CASSRLYGYTF
TRBJ1-5 | - | - | TRBV7-8 | TGTGCCAGCAGCTCCTCGGGTCAGCCCCAGCATTTT | CASSSSGQPQHF
TRBJ1-2 | TRBD1 | - | TRBV4-1 | TGCGCCAGCAGCCAAGATAAGGAGTCCGGGACAGGGGCGCCCCACTATGGCTACACCTTC | CASSQDKESGTGAPHYGYTF
TRBJ2-5 | - | - | TRBV9 | TGTGCCAGCAGCAGGGGCAGGGAGACCCAGTACTTC | CASSRGRETQYF
TRBJ1-5 | - | - | TRBV11-1 | TGTGCCAGCAGCGGGGGGAGCAATCAGCCCCAGCATTTT | CASSGGSNQPQHF
TRBJ2-2 | TRBD1 | - | TRBV5-1 | TGCGCCAGCAGCTTGGTGGGGACAGGGGGCGCTTCCGGGGAGCTGTTTTTT | CASSLVGTGGASGELFF
TRBJ1-2 | - | - | TRBV19 | TGTGCCACCCAAGGGCAGAACTATGGCTACACCTTC | CATQGQNYGYTF
TRBJ1-1 | - | - | TRBV5-1 | TGCGCCAGCAGCTTGGGTTACGGGAACACTGAAGCTTTCTTT | CASSLGYGNTEAFF
TRBJ2-5 | TRBD2 | - | TRBV19 | TGTGCCAGTAGTATAACGGCTGGGGGGGGGCAAGAGACCCAGTACTTC | CASSITAGGGQETQYF
TRBJ1-1 | - | - | TRBV6-5 | TGTGCCAGCAGTCCCCCGACGAGCATGAACACTGAAGCTTTCTTT | CASSPPTSMNTEAFF
TRBJ1-2 | - | - | TRBV7-2 | TGTGCCAGCAGCTTAGATGGGTTGGACTATGGCTACACCTTC | CASSLDGLDYGYTF
TRBJ2-2 | TRBD2 | - | TRBV28 | TGTGCCAGCAGGTCAGGTGCAGCGGGGACCGGGGAGCTGTTTTTT | CASRSGAAGTGELFF
TRBJ1-6 | - | - | TRBV7-9 | TGTGCCAGCAGCCCCGGGACCCCTAGCTCCTATAATTCACCCCTCCACTTT | CASSPGTPSSYNSPLHF
TRBJ1-5 | - | - | TRBV2 | TGTGCCAGCAGTGTAAGGAGTGGGACGAACTCGGGGGGCAATCAGCCCCAGCATTTT | CASSVRSGTNSGGNQPQHF
TRBJ2-6 | - | - | TRBV7-2 | TGTGCCAGCAGCTATACATCCTCTGGGGCCAACGTCCTGACTTTC | CASSYTSSGANVLTF
TRBJ1-1 | - | - | TRBV6-6 | TGTGCCAGCATCGGGAACACTGAAGCTTTCTTT | CASIGNTEAFF
TRBJ2-2 | - | - | TRBV7-3 | TGTGCCAGCAGCTTATCGAGCTCCTTTCCCGGCGGGGAGCTGTTTTTT | CASSLSSSFPGGELFF
TRBJ2-7 | TRBD1 | few | TRBV19 | TGTGCCAGTAGTATGGACAGGGACTACGAGCAGTACTTC | CASSMDRDYEQYF
TRBJ1-1 | - | - | TRBV19 | TGTGCCAGTAGTATTTGGGGGGGCACTGAAGCTTTCTTT | CASSIWGGTEAFF
TRBJ2-7 | - | - | TRBV7-6 | TGTGCCAGCAGCTTAGGCAGTTTCTACGAGCAGTACTTC | CASSLGSFYEQYF
TRBJ1-1 | - | - | TRBV27 | TGTGCCAGCAAGGTGGGTTTGTACACTGAAGCTTTCTTT | CASKVGLYTEAFF
TRBJ1-6 | - | - | TRBV7-6 | TGTGCCAGCAGCTTAAGTGGGGGTAATTCACCCCTCCACTTT | CASSLSGGNSPLHF
TRBJ1-5 | - | - | TRBV2 | TGTGCCGGAAGGACGGAGCAAAATCAGCCCCAGCATTTT | CAGRTEQNQPQHF
TRBJ2-3 | - | - | TRBV6-1 | TGTGCCAGCAGTGAGGGGGGCACAGATACGCAGTATTTT | CASSEGGTDTQYF
TRBJ2-7 | TRBD1 | - | TRBV10-3 | TGTGCCAGCAGGCAGGGGGCCTACGAGCAGTACTTC | CASRQGAYEQYF
TRBJ1-2 | - | - | TRBV18 | TGTGCCAGCTCACCGGCTATGGACAGCTGGGAAGGCTACACCTTC | CASSPAMDSWEGYTF